Sequencing of this T cell receptor (beta chain) was carried out in a study of long-term antiretroviral therapy in people with HIV. It was version v3.0 of the immunoSEQ assay that was run at survey level. Repertoires were generated with immunoSEQ multiplex PCR, while TCRdb's copy carries only in-frame clones and drops some. The sample has 20,000 to 25,000 clones, roughly 80% seen once; the top ten hold 5%. There are 15 residues in the CDR3. Germline values: CDR1 SGHTA, CDR2 FQGTGA. The ends lost 1 base at V and 1 base at J; junction bases unmatched: 4. Source: unsorted PBMCs, taken 0.3 years after starting antiretroviral therapy. The chain joins TRBV7-3 to TRBJ2-7, with 7 bases matching TRBD1. The clonotype was recovered from a man aged 50-59 years with HIV. The CDR3 nucleotides are TGTGCCAGCAGCTTAAAAACAGGGGAATCCTACGAGCAGTACTTC. Its protein product is CASSLKTGESYEQYF.